Reported below is one T cell receptor (beta chain). What it binds is unknown. The record originates from a study of radiotherapy plus CTLA-4 blockade in lung cancer. Overall study context: With 31% of patients having disease control, objective responses were seen in approximately 17%.

Germline values: CDR1 SGDLS, CDR2 YYNGEE. V shed 0 bases, J shed 6 bases, and the junction held 5 bases outside the gene matches. CDR3 length: 15 amino acids. The method was immunoSEQ multiplex PCR; TCRdb's version includes in-frame clones alone and lacks a portion of them. The table includes fewer than 50,000 clones, almost 65% detected once. General study points: Radiotherapy plus ipilimumab was followed by expansion in blood of tumor-derived TCR clones.

The sequencing here drew on peripheral blood, taken from a patient treated with radiotherapy plus ipilimumab. The receptor was derived from a human donor with non-small cell lung cancer who had a partial response to radiotherapy plus ipilimumab. The chain has TRBV9 and TRBJ1-4; 7 positions agree with TRBD1. The CDR3 DNA is TGTGCCAGCAGCGTAGGTGATGACAGGGATGAAAAACTGTTTTTT. As protein: CASSVGDDRDEKLFF.